A selection of T cell receptor beta chains follows, all from one sample in a study of cytomegalovirus exposure and HLA in healthy donors. Clones were sequenced by immunoSEQ multiplex PCR, and TCRdb holds only the in-frame ones, with some missing. The sample records almost 80,000 clones, roughly 69% being singletons. The sample was PBMCs. The receptors were sampled from a woman aged 50 to 65 in good health and CMV-seropositive. Both conserved end residues are part of each CDR3. The D gene is left open where the match is weak. Not all rows give a size; the values are once, few, many and, for expanded clones, a class.

-	TRBD1	TRBV11-2	TRBJ2-2	TGTGCCAGCAGCTCTCAACACAGGCGGACAGGCCCCACCGGGGAGCTGTTTTTT	CASSSQHRRTGPTGELFF
-	TRBD1	TRBV5-4	TRBJ1-2	TGTGCCAGCAGCTCGGCGGGACAGGCTCCTTATGGCTACACCTTC	CASSSAGQAPYGYTF
-	-	TRBV6-6	TRBJ1-1	TGTGCCAGCAGTTACTCGGAGGGGACTGAAGCTTTCTTT	CASSYSEGTEAFF
once	TRBD1	TRBV7-2	TRBJ2-7	TGTGCCAGCAGACTCGGACAGGGAGGAACCTACGAGCAGTACTTC	CASRLGQGGTYEQYF
-	TRBD1	TRBV9	TRBJ2-3	TGTGCCAGCAGCGTCAGGGGGTCGGCAGATACGCAGTATTTT	CASSVRGSADTQYF
-	-	TRBV7-3	TRBJ2-2	TGTGCCAGCAGCTTAACTGATTTATCGAGTACCGGGGAGCTGTTTTTT	CASSLTDLSSTGELFF
-	-	TRBV7-9	TRBJ1-4	TGTGCCAGCAGCTTAGGTGGAGGGCGCGGTGAAAAACTGTTTTTT	CASSLGGGRGEKLFF
-	TRBD1	TRBV19	TRBJ1-5	TGTGCCAGTAGTATTACTGGGACAGCTAATCAGCCCCAGCATTTT	CASSITGTANQPQHF
-	-	TRBV7-9	TRBJ2-5	TGTGCCAGCAGCAGTGACAGCCCAAGGGAGACCCAGTACTTC	CASSSDSPRETQYF
few	TRBD1	TRBV19	TRBJ1-5	TGTGCCAGTAGTACACCCGAGACAGGGGTTTATCAGCCCCAGCATTTT	CASSTPETGVYQPQHF
-	-	TRBV7-3	TRBJ1-2	TGTGCCAGCAGCTTAGACTCGACACGGGGAAGTGGCTACACCTTC	CASSLDSTRGSGYTF
few	-	TRBV7-6	TRBJ1-2	TGTGCCAGCAGCTTAGCTATCGGGACACCCTATGGCTACACCTTC	CASSLAIGTPYGYTF
few	TRBD1	TRBV11-1	TRBJ1-6	TGTGCCAGCAGCACACCGACAGGGTTAAATTCACCCCTCCACTTT	CASSTPTGLNSPLHF
-	TRBD1	TRBV27	TRBJ2-1	TGTGCCAGCAGTAGGGGGACAGGGTACAATGAGCAGTTCTTC	CASSRGTGYNEQFF
few	TRBD2	TRBV13	TRBJ2-3	TGTGCCAGCAGCCCACCAGGCGGGGGGGCACGCACAGATACGCAGTATTTT	CASSPPGGGARTDTQYF
few	-	TRBV5-1	TRBJ2-1	TGCGCCAGCAGCTTGGTCCTTCCGGGGGTCCATGAGCAGTTCTTC	CASSLVLPGVHEQFF
-	TRBD2	TRBV5-1	TRBJ2-3	TGCGCCAGCAGCCCTTTGGAGCGGGGGGTTACAGATACGCAGTATTTT	CASSPLERGVTDTQYF
-	-	TRBV7-6	TRBJ2-2	TGTGCCAGCAGCTCCTACAGGGAGCCCGGGGAGCTGTTTTTT	CASSSYREPGELFF
-	-	TRBV6-1	TRBJ2-7	TGTGCCAGCAGGAACTCCGAGCAGTACTTC	CASRNSEQYF
-	-	TRBV28	TRBJ1-1	TGTGCCAGCAGCCCCGGGGACACTGAAGCTTTCTTT	CASSPGDTEAFF
-	TRBD1	TRBV6-1	TRBJ1-2	TGTGCCAGCAGACCAGGGGGCTACGGCTACACCTTC	CASRPGGYGYTF
-	TRBD2	TRBV11-2	TRBJ2-1	TGTGCCAGCAGCCCAGTGGCCCTAGCGGGGAGCGATGAGCAGTTCTTC	CASSPVALAGSDEQFF
-	-	TRBV9	TRBJ1-6	TGTGCCAGCAGCGTATCCCACGGGGGAGTAGGGAATTCGCCCCTCCACTTT	CASSVSHGGVGNSPLHF
many	-	TRBV10-3	TRBJ2-2	TGTGCCATCGGGGGACATACGAACACCGGGGAGCTGTTTTTT	CAIGGHTNTGELFF
few	-	TRBV30	TRBJ1-2	TGTGCCTGGAGGAGGGGGGGTGTCGGCTACACCTTC	CAWRRGGVGYTF
-	-	TRBV6-4	TRBJ2-5	TGTGCCAGCAGTGCAGAATCTAGCTCCCAGACCCAGTACTTC	CASSAESSSQTQYF
-	-	TRBV29-1	TRBJ2-6	TGCAGCGTTCTGACCGTTAGGGGCTCTGGGGCCAACGTCCTGACTTTC	CSVLTVRGSGANVLTF
-	TRBD1	TRBV5-1	TRBJ2-1	TGCGCCAGCAGCTTGGAGACAGGGTACAATGAGCAGTTCTTC	CASSLETGYNEQFF
-	-	TRBV19	TRBJ1-2	TGTGCCAGTAGTAGAAATACGGGGGACTATGGCTACACCTTC	CASSRNTGDYGYTF
once	-	TRBV7-8	TRBJ2-1	TGTGCCAGCAGGCCCACCCGGCTAGGCCAGAACAATGAGCAGTTCTTC	CASRPTRLGQNNEQFF
once	-	TRBV15	TRBJ1-1	TGTGCCACCAGCGGAACAGGGTGGGGGGAAGCTTTCTTT	CATSGTGWGEAFF
-	-	TRBV6-6	TRBJ1-2	TGTGCCAGCAGTGCCCAGGGGCTCTATGGCTACACCTTC	CASSAQGLYGYTF
once	-	TRBV29-1	TRBJ2-7	TGCAGTGTTGAGGGGAGGACCGCCTACGAGCAGTACTTC	CSVEGRTAYEQYF
-	-	TRBV7-9	TRBJ2-1	TGTGCCAGCAGCCCCCCCGGGGAAGCACAGGAGCAGTTCTTC	CASSPPGEAQEQFF
-	TRBD1	TRBV28	TRBJ1-2	TGTGCCAGCACCGTACCCGGGACAGGGTACAGTGGCTACACCTTC	CASTVPGTGYSGYTF
few	TRBD2	TRBV7-3	TRBJ2-2	TGTGCCAGCAGGCCGGGGGGGCGGACCGGGGAGCTGTTTTTT	CASRPGGRTGELFF